The rows below give T cell receptor beta chains drawn from one sample of a study of cytomegalovirus exposure and HLA in healthy donors. Profiled with immunoSEQ multiplex PCR; TCRdb holds only in-frame clones, not every one. In the table there are over 150,000 clones, around 77% of which are singletons. Material for sequencing was PBMCs. The receptors here all came from a woman aged 30 to 39 in good health and CMV-seronegative. Both conserved end residues are trimmed from each CDR3.

J gene,V gene,CDR3 protein
TRBJ2-7,TRBV7-2,ASSFDGGGAIYEQY
TRBJ2-7,TRBV7-9,ASSPRLAVGYEQY
TRBJ1-2,TRBV5-1,ASSQIEQGPLGYT
TRBJ1-6,TRBV5-1,ASSLGSMRNSPLH
TRBJ1-2,TRBV6-5,ASSYHRTGGPYGYT
TRBJ1-1,TRBV6-5,ASSGTGLNTEAF
TRBJ2-4,TRBV4-2,ASSQDGAVGKNIQY
TRBJ1-4,TRBV10-3,AIKGSEGPDNEKLF
TRBJ2-2,TRBV6-1,ASSELATGELF
TRBJ2-3,TRBV29-1,SVEVDTHPDTQY
TRBJ2-7,TRBV27,ASSLFAGAISYEQY
TRBJ1-5,TRBV27,ASSWTGGNQPQH
TRBJ2-1,TRBV29-1,SVRKSGGGDNEQF
TRBJ2-3,TRBV15,ATSRDGAGASTDTQY
TRBJ2-2,TRBV6-5,ASSYFGGSLNRELF
TRBJ1-2,TRBV2,ASGRQVNNYGYT
TRBJ2-7,TRBV5-4,ASSPDKFTNEQY
TRBJ2-3,TRBV5-4,ASRHASSGSTDTQY
TRBJ1-5,TRBV29-1,SVEVGGRNQPQH
TRBJ2-5,TRBV5-4,ASSFPRGGAETQY
TRBJ1-2,TRBV29-1,SVDAGGTTPNGYT
TRBJ2-2,TRBV14,ASSQWGTGIIGELF
TRBJ1-1,TRBV6-1,ASNTWDWTGGGAF
TRBJ2-7,TRBV7-8,ASSLGATSGSYEQY
TRBJ2-3,TRBV4-2,ASSQGIAGGEDTQY
TRBJ2-1,TRBV4-1,ASSQGFGEYNEQF
TRBJ1-3,TRBV6-1,ASHESSSGNTIY
TRBJ2-7,TRBV19,ATAPGTAIYEQY
TRBJ2-7,TRBV5-1,ASRSGSSYEQY
TRBJ2-5,TRBV4-2,ASSQAASATQETQY
TRBJ1-3,TRBV18,ASSRPRSQGKAGNTIY
TRBJ1-2,TRBV28,ASMTGGVVGYT
TRBJ1-1,TRBV18,ASSPLPGGSTEAF
TRBJ2-7,TRBV6-1,ASSDGAGGSYEQY
TRBJ2-7,TRBV19,ASSIAGTSAYEQY
TRBJ2-1,TRBV27,ASSLIGGVNEQF